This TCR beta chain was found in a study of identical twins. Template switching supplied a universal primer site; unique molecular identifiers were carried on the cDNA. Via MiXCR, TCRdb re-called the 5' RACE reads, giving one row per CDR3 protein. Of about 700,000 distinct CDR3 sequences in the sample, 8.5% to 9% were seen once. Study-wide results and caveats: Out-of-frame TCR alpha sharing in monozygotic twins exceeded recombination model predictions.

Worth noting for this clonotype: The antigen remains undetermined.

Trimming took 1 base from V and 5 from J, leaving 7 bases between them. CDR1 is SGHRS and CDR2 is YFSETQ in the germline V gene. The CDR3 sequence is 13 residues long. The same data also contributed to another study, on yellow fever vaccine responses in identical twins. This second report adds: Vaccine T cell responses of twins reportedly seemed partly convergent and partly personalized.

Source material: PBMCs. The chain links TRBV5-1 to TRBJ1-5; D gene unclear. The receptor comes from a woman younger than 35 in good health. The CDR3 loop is CASSLRWDQPQHF. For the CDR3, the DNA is TGCGCCAGCAGCTTGAGGTGGGATCAGCCCCAGCATTTT.